The next 31 T cell receptor beta chains were all read from a single sample in a study of blood T cell repertoires in COVID-19. TCRdb's copy holds only in-frame clones and misses some; the assay was immunoSEQ multiplex PCR. The repertoire consists of approximately 250,000 clones, with about nine tenths occurring once and the leading ten covering about 2.2%. Sequenced input: peripheral blood. The source of these receptors is a young man who had recovered from COVID-19.

The genes are TRBV6-4 and TRBJ2-7; 8 bases align to TRBD2. The CDR3 totals 18 residues. V dropped 4 bases and J dropped 3; count of bases not matched to a gene: 17. Germline loops: CDR1 MRHNA, CDR2 SNTAGT. The CDR3 spells CASSATSATTRDLYEQYF. CDR3 DNA: TGTGCCAGCAGTGCGACTAGCGCAACCACCAGGGACCTCTACGAGCAGTACTTC.

This chain uses TRBV6-1 with TRBJ2-2; 7 bases are a match to TRBD1. The length of the CDR3 is 16 residues. The germline gives CDR1 MNHNS, CDR2 SASEGT. J was trimmed by 4 bases and V by 2 bases; bases with no gene match: 7. CDR3 DNA sequence: TGTGCCAGCAGTGAAATATACGCAGGGGGCACCGGGGAGCTGTTTTTT. This sequence encodes CASSEIYAGGTGELFF.

The genes are TRBV6-1 and TRBJ1-1, with D uncertain. The CDR3 contains 14 residues. V was shortened by 3 bases and J by 7 bases, with 15 bases between the two germline ends. Germline CDR1 is MNHNS and CDR2 is SASEGT. CDR3 region: CASSDRSGRVEAFF. CDR3 nucleotide sequence: TGTGCCAGCAGTGACCGCAGTGGGCGGGTTGAAGCTTTCTTT.

This chain links TRBV9 with TRBJ2-7; 8 bases fit TRBD2. CDR1 and CDR2 from the germline V gene are SGDLS and YYNGEE. The J segment lost 5 bases and the V segment lost 3 bases, leaving 7 bases of the junction unmatched. This CDR3 is built from 14 residues. CDR3 protein: CASSGGAGVNEQYF. The CDR3 DNA reads as TGTGCCAGCAGCGGGGGAGCGGGGGTGAACGAGCAGTACTTC.

A few counts support this clone. The chain is built from TRBV5-8 and TRBJ1-4; 9 nucleotides match TRBD1. After removal of 0 bases from V and 6 bases from J, the junction contained 3 bases not matched to a gene. The germline gives CDR1 SGHTS, CDR2 YDEGEE. The CDR3 contains 15 residues. The CDR3 DNA reads as TGTGCCAGCAGCTTGGCCAGGGACAGGGATGAAAAACTGTTTTTT. Its translation: CASSLARDRDEKLFF.

The chain recombines TRBV6-6 with TRBJ2-7; TRBD1 agrees at 8 bases. V dropped 5 bases and J dropped 0; count of bases not matched to a gene: 6. This CDR3 has 15 amino acids. From germline, CDR1 is MNHNY and CDR2 SVGAGI (reference sequence). This CDR3 reads CASSTITGGSYEQYF. CDR3 nucleotides: TGTGCCAGCAGTACAATTACAGGGGGCTCCTACGAGCAGTACTTC.

The chain carries TRBV19 and TRBJ1-2; D is ambiguous. Germline lookup yields CDR1 LNHDA and CDR2 SQIVND (reference sequence). Trimming left V 1 base short and J 2 bases short, with 5 bases between. The CDR3 totals 13 residues. The CDR3 DNA follows: TGTGCCAGTAGTATAGTCAGGAACTATGGCTACACCTTC. The encoded protein is CASSIVRNYGYTF. Complete variable domain (other parts from reference TRBV19 and TRBJ1-2): DGGITQSPKYLFRKEGQNVTLSCEQNLNHDAMYWYRQDPGQGLRLIYYSQIVNDFQKGDIAEGYSVSREKKESFPLTVTSAQKNPTAFYLCASSIVRNYGYTFGSGTRLTVV.

This sequence joins TRBV6-5 and TRBJ2-5; D is possibly TRBD2 (5 bases). The germline CDR1 and CDR2 sequences are MNHEY and SVGAGI. Trimming left V 6 bases short and J 5 bases short, with 10 bases between. The CDR3 has 12 amino acids. The CDR3 DNA is TGTGCCAGCAGCGTAACGGGGGAGACCCAGTACTTC. Amino acid sequence: CASSVTGETQYF.

Comments on this clone: Distinct nucleotide sequences in the sample also encode this CDR3. The CDR3 DNA reads as TGTGCCAGCAGTTTAGGAGGGGAAGCTTTCTTT. Protein product: CASSLGGEAFF. The chain is built from TRBV12-3 or TRBV12-4 and TRBJ1-1; D ambiguous. The CDR3 totals 11 residues. V lost 1 base to trimming and J lost 8 bases, with 5 bases between them.

The J gene is TRBJ2-3, the V gene TRBV6-4, with TRBD2 identical over 7 bases. This CDR3 region has 14 residues. V was clipped by 6 bases and J by 5 bases; unmatched bases: 8. Looked up from germline, CDR1 is MRHNA and CDR2 is SNTAGT. CDR3 DNA: TGTGCCAGCAGCCCCGGGGGGAGAAGAGATACGCAGTATTTT. Translated, it gives CASSPGGRRDTQYF.

This chain connects TRBV2 to TRBJ1-5; 10 bases are a match to TRBD1. This CDR3 is built from 16 residues. The V and J ends lost 2 bases and 3 bases, in that order; junction bases with no gene match: 4. Per germline, CDR1 SNHLY and CDR2 FYNNEI. The DNA of the CDR3 is TGTGCCAGCAGTGAACGGGGACAGGGGATCAATCAGCCCCAGCATTTT. It codes for CASSERGQGINQPQHF.

In this sample, this clone turned up a few times. The rearrangement uses TRBV4-3 and TRBJ1-3; D unclear. The CDR3 spans 14 residues. V was clipped by 4 bases and J by 1 base, with 8 bases between them. CDR1 and CDR2 from the germline V gene are LGHNA and YSLEER. This chain's CDR3 is CASSLTGSGNTIYF. The CDR3 DNA sequence: TGCGCCAGCAGCCTCACGGGATCTGGAAACACCATATATTTT.

V and J are TRBV6-5 and TRBJ1-3; tentative D call: TRBD1 (5 bases). The V end lost 3 bases, the J end lost 4 bases, and 13 bases lay between the germline ends. Germline V gene sequence: CDR1 MNHEY, CDR2 SVGAGI. The CDR3 contains 15 residues. The CDR3 DNA reads as TGTGCCAGCAGTTATCGGGGGACTCACGGAAACACCATATATTTT. Amino acids: CASSYRGTHGNTIYF.

The gene calls are TRBV25-1 and TRBJ2-7, with 8 bases matching TRBD2. The germline V gene encodes CDR1 MGHDK and CDR2 SYGVNS. The CDR3 sequence is 11 residues long. The CDR3 spells CAAGGNYEQYF. Written as DNA, the CDR3 is TGTGCGGCGGGGGGAAACTACGAGCAGTACTTC.

This rearrangement joins TRBV11-2 to TRBJ2-5; possibly TRBD2 for D (5 bases). Germline V gives CDR1 SGHAT, CDR2 FQNNGV. This CDR3 contains 13 residues. Trimming took 5 bases from V and 5 from J, leaving 12 bases between them. CDR3 nucleotide sequence: TGTGCCAGCAGCAGAGGACGAGGGGAGACCCAGTACTTC. Translating gives CASSRGRGETQYF.

The chain combines TRBV6-5 with TRBJ1-1; D gene uncertain. V lost 8 bases, J lost 5 bases, and 12 bases lay in between. The CDR3 runs 12 residues. CDR1 is MNHEY and CDR2 is SVGAGI in the germline V gene. The CDR3 DNA sequence: TGTGCCAGCCTATCCGGGTGGACTGAAGCTTTCTTT. This codes for CASLSGWTEAFF.

V and J are TRBV5-1 and TRBJ2-2, with TRBD2 matching 8 bases. V was clipped by 0 bases and J by 13 bases; unmatched bases: 5. CDR3 length equals 13 residues. In germline, CDR1 is SGHRS, CDR2 YFSETQ. The CDR3 protein is CASSLGLAGRLFF. DNA for the CDR3: TGCGCCAGCAGCTTGGGATTAGCGGGGCGGCTGTTTTTT.

This clone was counted a single time. For the CDR3, the DNA is TGCGCCAGCAGCTTGGACAGCCATAGCAATCAGCCCCAGCATTTT. Translated, it gives CASSLDSHSNQPQHF. The chain combines TRBV5-1 with TRBJ1-5; D is undetermined. Germline CDR1 SGHRS, CDR2 YFSETQ. The CDR3 covers 15 residues. Trimming shortened V by 0 bases and J by 0 bases, and 7 bases separated the two germline ends.

The chain employs TRBV29-1 and TRBJ1-2; TRBD1 is a possible D gene (6 bases). V was cut by 6 bases and J by 0 bases, with 14 bases left in between. Germline assignment: CDR1 SQVTM and CDR2 ANQGSEA. The CDR3 has 14 residues. The CDR3 spells CSVGGQRANYGYTF. The CDR3 nucleotides read TGCAGCGTGGGCGGACAGCGAGCTAACTATGGCTACACCTTC.

CDR3 in amino acids: CASSSGTAPNEKLFF. In DNA, the CDR3 is TGTGCCAGCAGCTCAGGAACAGCCCCTAATGAAAAACTGTTTTTT. The chain links TRBV3-1 (or the pseudogene TRBV3-2) to TRBJ1-4; D is uncertain. V gave up 5 bases and J gave up 3 bases, with 13 bases separating them. In germline, CDR1 is LGHDT, CDR2 YNNKEL (reference sequence). The length of the CDR3 is 15 residues.

The chain combines TRBV2 with TRBJ1-2; 8 nucleotides line up with TRBD1. This CDR3 region has 14 residues. The germline V gene has CDR1 SNHLY and CDR2 FYNNEI. V lost 7 bases to trimming and J lost 7 bases; unmatched junction nucleotides: 11. CDR3 in amino acids: CASIKGTGWRGYTF. Here the CDR3 DNA reads TGTGCCAGCATTAAAGGGACAGGCTGGCGTGGCTACACCTTC.

The chain carries TRBV12-3 or TRBV12-4 and TRBJ2-1; D is ambiguous. The CDR3 spans 13 residues. Between the trimmed V and J ends, which lost 5 bases and 4 bases, there was a span of 9 bases. The CDR3 coding sequence is TGTGCCAGCAGTCCTCAGATATACAATGAGCAGTTCTTC. Amino acids: CASSPQIYNEQFF.

CDR3 in DNA: TGTGCCAGCAGCCCCAGTGTGACAGGGTTCATCGACGAGCAGTACTTC. This codes for CASSPSVTGFIDEQYF. The rearrangement links TRBV7-9 to TRBJ2-7; 7 bases are a match to TRBD1. The CDR3 is 16 residues long. Looked up from germline, CDR1 is SEHNR and CDR2 is FQNEAQ (reference sequence). Trimming cost V 5 bases and J 5 bases; bases outside gene matches: 15.

This chain links TRBV7-2 with TRBJ1-2; D not certain. Germline V gives CDR1 SGHTA, CDR2 FQGNSA. The CDR3 has 14 residues. The V end lost 1 base, the J end lost 4 bases, and 10 bases lay between the germline ends. CDR3 amino acids: CASSLEAGFYGYTF. The CDR3 DNA sequence: TGTGCCAGCAGCTTAGAGGCAGGATTCTATGGCTACACCTTC.

This sequence joins TRBV19 and TRBJ2-4, with 8 bases identical to TRBD2. This CDR3 spans 17 amino acids. The V gene end was trimmed by 3 bases and the J gene end by 2 bases; junction bases not matched to a gene: 9. The germline V gene has CDR1 LNHDA and CDR2 SQIVND (reference sequence). In DNA form, the CDR3 reads TGTGCCAGTAGTATCCTCGGGGGGGCGCAGCCCAAAAACATTCAGTACTTC. Amino acid sequence: CASSILGGAQPKNIQYF.

The chain carries TRBV10-2 and TRBJ1-3; D is ambiguous. The CDR3 runs to 18 residues. From germline, CDR1 is WSHSY and CDR2 SAAADI. Trimming stripped 2 bases from V and 0 bases from J, with 17 bases between. CDR3 loop: CASSEVYRGLDSGNTIYF. DNA of the CDR3: TGCGCCAGCAGTGAGGTGTATCGCGGGCTCGACTCTGGAAACACCATATATTTT.

The gene calls are TRBV6-5 and TRBJ2-7, with 7 bases fitting TRBD2. The CDR3 consists of 15 residues. Germline V gene sequence: CDR1 MNHEY, CDR2 SVGAGI. Trimming removed 7 bases from V and 0 bases from J; junction bases left unmatched: 9. CDR3 sequence reads: CASISSGGGSYEQYF. CDR3 in DNA: TGTGCCAGCATTTCCTCCGGCGGGGGCTCCTACGAGCAGTACTTC.

The rearrangement links TRBV9 to TRBJ2-1; 7 bases match TRBD2. CDR3 length: 15 residues. J gave up 2 bases and V 2 bases, and 4 bases lay outside the gene matches. Germline V gene sequence: CDR1 SGDLS, CDR2 YYNGEE. The CDR3 bases are TGTGCCAGCAGCGTCGGGACTAACCCCTACAATGAGCAGTTCTTC. Protein sequence: CASSVGTNPYNEQFF.

The CDR3 DNA follows: TGTGCCAGTAGTATACCCAGGGAAGAGACCCAGTACTTC. The encoded protein is CASSIPREETQYF. The chain couples TRBV19 to TRBJ2-5; D is perhaps TRBD1 (5 bases). The CDR3 runs 13 residues. The germline CDR1 and CDR2 sequences are LNHDA and SQIVND (reference sequence). Trimming took off 2 bases at V and 3 bases at J, with 7 bases between the two ends. The full variable domain, rest sourced from reference TRBV19 and TRBJ2-5, is DGGITQSPKYLFRKEGQNVTLSCEQNLNHDAMYWYRQDPGQGLRLIYYSQIVNDFQKGDIAEGYSVSREKKESFPLTVTSAQKNPTAFYLCASSIPREETQYFGPGTRLLVL.

This rearrangement joins TRBV10-3 to TRBJ1-2, with TRBD1 as a possible D gene (5 bases). Trimming removed 6 bases at V and 4 bases at J, with 18 bases between. The CDR3 covers 15 residues. The germline V gene encodes CDR1 ENHRY and CDR2 SYGVKD. The CDR3 bases are TGTGCCATCAGCGCTGGACAAGAACAGACCTATGGCTACACCTTC. Residues: CAISAGQEQTYGYTF.

The chain employs TRBV6-5 and TRBJ2-5; 8 bases map to TRBD1. Germline V gene data show CDR1 as MNHEY and CDR2 as SVGAGI. CDR3 length: 13 residues. J gave up 5 bases and V 6 bases, and 5 bases lay outside the gene matches. Here the CDR3 reads CASRLTGDETQYF. CDR3 nucleotides: TGTGCCAGCAGGTTGACAGGGGATGAGACCCAGTACTTC.